The T cell receptor (beta chain) under discussion was sequenced for a study of T cell changes during pregnancy in multiple sclerosis. Clones were read by immunoSEQ multiplex PCR, and TCRdb kept only the in-frame ones, dropping some. The sample consists of some 51,000 clones, 90% to 95% of them appearing once. The trim removed 5 bases at V and 1 base at J, leaving 2 bases unmatched. The CDR3 consists of 15 residues. Germline CDR1 SEHNR, CDR2 FQNEAQ (reference sequence). The chain combines TRBV7-9 with TRBJ1-5; 10 nucleotides align to TRBD1. The sequence was obtained from a female donor with multiple sclerosis, enrolled in a pregnancy study. The sequenced sample was CD8+ T cells from peripheral blood mononuclear cells, obtained in the first trimester of pregnancy. The CDR3 DNA follows: TGTGCCAGCAGCCAGGGACAGGGGAGCAATCAGCCCCAGCATTTT. As protein: CASSQGQGSNQPQHF.